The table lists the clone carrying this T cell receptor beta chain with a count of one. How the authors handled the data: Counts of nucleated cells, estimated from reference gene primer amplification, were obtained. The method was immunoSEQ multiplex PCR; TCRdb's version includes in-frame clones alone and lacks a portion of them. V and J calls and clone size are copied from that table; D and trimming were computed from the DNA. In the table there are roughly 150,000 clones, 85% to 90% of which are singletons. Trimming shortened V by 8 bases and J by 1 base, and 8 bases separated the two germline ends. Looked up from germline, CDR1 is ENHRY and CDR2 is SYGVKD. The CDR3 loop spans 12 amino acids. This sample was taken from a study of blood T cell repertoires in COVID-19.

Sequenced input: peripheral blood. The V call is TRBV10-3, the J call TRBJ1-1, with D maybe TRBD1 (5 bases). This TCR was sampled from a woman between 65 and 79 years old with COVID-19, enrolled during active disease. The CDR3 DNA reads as TGTGCCATCGGGGGGTGGAACACTGAAGCTTTCTTT. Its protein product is CAIGGWNTEAFF.